Below, 22 T cell receptor beta chains from the same sample are listed, as sequenced in a study of T cells after yellow fever vaccination (dated by TCRdb to about 2019). The receptor library was made with 5' RACE. TCRdb records Illumina HiSeq 2500 as the sequencer. TCRdb took the public reads, trimmed them with fastp at Q25, ran MiXCR for clone calling and kept in-frame beta chains. Rows are combined by CDR3 protein, so each entry shows the most common genes and DNA. For this sample there are a few hundred thousand distinct CDR3 sequences; more than 6.5% appear just once. The biggest ten clones account for more than 1% of the sample. The treatment or condition label here, explained by the study, means: live attenuated yellow fever vaccine strain. The source was CD4+ T cells sorted from PBMCs, collected on the day of the yellow fever booster vaccination. The receptors stem from a man aged 25-45 years who received the YFV17D yellow fever vaccine.

This clonotype occurred many times. The rearrangement uses TRBV5-6 and TRBJ2-1; 13 nucleotides align to TRBD2. The CDR3 contains 15 residues. CDR1 and CDR2 from the germline V gene are SGHDT and YYEEEE. Unmatched junction bases numbered 2, after V lost 1 base and J lost 7 bases. CDR3 sequence: CASSLSGLAGNEQFF. The CDR3 region has the DNA TGTGCCAGCAGCTTGTCGGGACTAGCGGGAAATGAGCAGTTCTTC.

This clonotype has a count of ten or more. The rearrangement joins TRBV10-3 to TRBJ2-2; 8 positions match TRBD1. J lost 2 bases, V lost 6 bases, and 14 bases had no gene match. This CDR3 is 18 amino acids long. The germline gives CDR1 ENHRY, CDR2 SYGVKD. In nucleotides, the CDR3 is TGTGCCATCAGCCGACCAAAGAAGACAGGGGATAACACCGGGGAGCTGTTTTTT. Amino acids: CAISRPKKTGDNTGELFF.

This clonotype showed up just a few times. The chain has TRBV27 and TRBJ2-1; D may be TRBD2 (7 bases). This CDR3 comprises 16 residues. Germline V lookup: CDR1 MNHEY, CDR2 SMNVEV (reference sequence). The V end was cut by 2 bases, the J end by 6 bases, with 17 bases between. In nucleotides, the CDR3 is TGTGCCAGCAGTTTAGGGGGCGGGAGAGTAACCAATGAGCAGTTCTTC. Amino acids: CASSLGGGRVTNEQFF.

V and J are TRBV7-6 and TRBJ2-2; D is possibly TRBD2 (5 bases). Germline CDR1 and CDR2: SGHVS and FNYEAQ. Trimming shortened V by 6 bases and J by 4 bases, and 15 bases separated the two germline ends. There are 15 residues in the CDR3. Here the CDR3 reads CASSLEAGSTGELFF. The DNA for the CDR3 is TGTGCCAGCAGTTTGGAGGCCGGCAGCACCGGGGAGCTGTTTTTT.

The V gene is TRBV12-3 or TRBV12-4, the J gene TRBJ2-2; TRBD2 might be the D (5 bases). The CDR3 is 15 amino acids. Deletions cut 5 bases from V and 4 bases from J, with 14 bases between. The CDR3 DNA reads as TGTGCCAGCAGTCACACGCTAGGGAGCACCGGGGAGCTGTTTTTT. Protein: CASSHTLGSTGELFF.

The rearrangement uses TRBV4-2 and TRBJ2-7; TRBD2 aligns across 8 bases. V shed 1 base, J shed 2 bases, and the junction held 4 bases outside the gene matches. The CDR3 is 15 amino acids. Looked up from germline, CDR1 is LGHNA and CDR2 is YNFKEQ. This chain's CDR3 is CASSQGGLAPYEQYF. The CDR3 DNA reads as TGTGCCAGCAGCCAAGGAGGACTAGCACCCTACGAGCAGTACTTC.

This clonotype was seen ten or more times. V usage is TRBV7-7 and J usage is TRBJ2-2; 8 bases map to TRBD2. This CDR3 spans 16 amino acids. The ends lost 2 bases at V and 3 bases at J; junction bases unmatched: 5. CDR1 is SSHAT, CDR2 FNYEAQ, per germline (reference sequence). CDR3 loop: CASSLLSGGDTGELFF. CDR3 coding DNA: TGTGCCAGCAGCTTATTGTCCGGGGGGGACACCGGGGAGCTGTTTTTT.

This clonotype appeared a few times. This chain links TRBV18 with TRBJ1-2; 7 nucleotides line up with TRBD1. The CDR3 consists of 13 residues. Germline trimming cut 3 bases from V and 8 bases from J; bases unmatched to any gene: 6. Germline V gives CDR1 KGHSH, CDR2 LQKENI. Here the CDR3 DNA reads TGTGCCAGCTCACCGGGTACAGGGGAAGGCTACACCTTC. It encodes CASSPGTGEGYTF. Together with reference TRBV18 and TRBJ1-2, the CDR3 gives the full variable domain: NAGVMQNPRHLVRRRGQEARLRCSPMKGHSHVYWYRQLPEEGLKFMVYLQKENIIDESGMPKERFSAEFPKEGPSILRIQQVVRGDSAAYFCASSPGTGEGYTFGSGTRLTVV.

This clonotype was seen repeatedly, ten times or more. CDR3 region: CASSPRRGVGEQYF. The CDR3 DNA is TGTGCCAGCAGCCCTAGACGGGGAGTAGGCGAGCAGTACTTC. The rearrangement links TRBV7-6 to TRBJ2-7; weak D call: TRBD2 (5 bases). CDR1 and CDR2 (germline): SGHVS, FNYEAQ. The ends were cut back, 5 bases at V and 6 bases at J, with 17 bases in the middle. The CDR3 length is 14 residues.

The CDR3 loop reads CSADGDSNELYGYTF. CDR3 nucleotide sequence: TGCAGTGCTGATGGGGACAGTAATGAGTTGTATGGCTACACCTTC. The gene calls are TRBV20-1 and TRBJ1-2; TRBD1 aligns across 7 bases. Unmatched junction bases numbered 14, after V lost 5 bases and J lost 5 bases. The CDR3 extends over 15 amino acids. Germline CDR1 is DFQATT and CDR2 is SNEGSKA (reference sequence).

The table lists this clonotype with a few counts. The chain has TRBV29-1 and TRBJ2-5; 9 bases line up with TRBD1. The length of the CDR3 is 13 residues. V lost 3 bases and J lost 5; bases outside the gene matches: 4. The V gene's germline CDR1 is SQVTM and CDR2 ANQGSEA. The CDR3 nucleotides read TGCAGCGTTGAGGGGACAGGGCACGAGACCCAGTACTTC. Translation gives CSVEGTGHETQYF.

This clonotype was seen only a few times. This sequence joins TRBV12-3 or TRBV12-4 and TRBJ2-7, with D tentatively TRBD1 or TRBD2 (6 bases each). CDR3 length: 15 residues. V gave up 3 bases and J gave up 4 bases, with 16 bases separating them. DNA of the CDR3: TGTGCCAGCAGTTTCAGGCGGGACACTGGGTACGAGCAGTACTTC. As protein: CASSFRRDTGYEQYF.

As for this clonotype: It may be a read error: a sequence one base away is much more abundant. This rearrangement joins TRBV4-3 to TRBJ2-6; D gene unclear. Germline CDR1 reads LGHNA; CDR2 reads YSLEER. The CDR3 is 17 amino acids. CDR3 coding DNA: TGCACCAGCAGCCAAGGGCCACTGCTCTCTGGGGCCAACGTCCTGACTTTC. Its protein is CTSSQGPLLSGANVLTF.

V gene TRBV3-1 combines with J gene TRBJ2-1; TRBD2 matches 11 bases. The CDR3 length is 13 residues. Germline lookup yields CDR1 LGHDT and CDR2 YNNKEL (reference sequence). J lost 10 bases, V lost 6 bases, and 5 bases had no gene match. The CDR3 sequence: CASSILAGEEQFF. In nucleotides, the CDR3 is TGTGCCAGCAGTATACTAGCGGGAGAAGAGCAGTTCTTC.

This clonotype has more than one count but fewer than ten. The chain has TRBV5-1 and TRBJ2-5; D is undetermined. The V end lost 0 bases, the J end lost 4 bases, and 7 bases lay between the germline ends. The CDR3 is made up of 13 amino acids. The germline V gene encodes CDR1 SGHRS and CDR2 YFSETQ. The CDR3 DNA is TGCGCCAGCAGCTTGGCACGTCCAGAGACCCAGTACTTC. This sequence encodes CASSLARPETQYF.

This clonotype was seen a handful of times. V is TRBV20-1 and J is TRBJ2-3; tentative D call: TRBD2 (5 bases). Trimming shortened V by 2 bases and J by 1 base, and 13 bases separated the two germline ends. The CDR3 is made up of 15 amino acids. CDR1 and CDR2 from the germline V gene are DFQATT and SNEGSKA (reference sequence). This CDR3 is CSARPRYSGTDTQYF. CDR3 nucleotide sequence: TGCAGTGCTAGACCCCGGTATAGCGGCACAGATACGCAGTATTTT.

This rearrangement joins TRBV20-1 to TRBJ2-7, with D tentatively TRBD2 (6 bases). Trimming took off 1 base at V and 2 bases at J, with 18 bases between the two ends. CDR1 and CDR2 (germline): DFQATT, SNEGSKA (reference sequence). This CDR3 is 16 amino acids long. The CDR3 reads CSARAWTNGGAYEQYF. The DNA for the CDR3 is TGCAGTGCTAGAGCCTGGACGAACGGGGGAGCCTACGAGCAGTACTTC.

In this sample, this clonotype turned up a few times. The genes are TRBV30 and TRBJ2-7, with 7 bases lining up with TRBD1. The CDR3 has 12 amino acids. The V gene end was trimmed by 1 base and the J gene end by 8 bases; junction bases not matched to a gene: 5. Germline V lookup: CDR1 GTSNPN, CDR2 SVGIG (reference sequence). CDR3 nucleotides: TGTGCCTGGAGTGCCGGGACAGTACAGCAGTACTTC. Encoded protein: CAWSAGTVQQYF.

This clonotype showed up many times. The chain recombines TRBV5-1 with TRBJ1-4; 7 nucleotides align to TRBD1. This CDR3 contains 13 residues. V trimming: 4 bases; J trimming: 6 bases; junction bases outside the gene matches: 3. CDR1 SGHRS and CDR2 YFSETQ come from the germline V gene. The CDR3: CASSLTGYEKLFF. The DNA for the CDR3 is TGCGCCAGCAGCCTGACAGGGTATGAAAAACTGTTTTTT. The full variable domain, completed using reference TRBV5-1 and TRBJ1-4, is KAGVTQTPRYLIKTRGQQVTLSCSPISGHRSVSWYQQTPGQGLQFLFEYFSETQRNKGNFPGRFSGRQFSNSRSEMNVSTLELGDSALYLCASSLTGYEKLFFGSGTQLSVL.

This clonotype occurred a few times. The chain employs TRBV6-2 or TRBV6-3 and TRBJ2-7; the D gene is possibly TRBD2 (5 bases). Germline V gene data show CDR1 as MNHEY and CDR2 as SVGEGT. This CDR3 has 16 residues. The germline V and J ends were trimmed by 2 bases and 3 bases, with 17 bases remaining between them. The CDR3 sequence: CASSYRKRGLLYEQYF. CDR3 nucleotides: TGTGCCAGCAGTTACCGCAAACGCGGACTCCTCTACGAGCAGTACTTC.

The chain uses TRBV6-2 or TRBV6-3 and TRBJ1-5; no clear D. The CDR3 covers 14 residues. Trimming stripped 8 bases from V and 0 bases from J, with 11 bases between. Germline V gene sequence: CDR1 MNHEY, CDR2 SVGEGT. In nucleotides, the CDR3 is TGTGCCAGCGCGCTAGCGAATAGCAATCAGCCCCAGCATTTT. It translates to CASALANSNQPQHF.

The chain is built from TRBV7-8 and TRBJ2-3; D ambiguous. The length of the CDR3 is 16 residues. Germline-derived CDR1 and CDR2 are SGHVS and FQNEAQ. Trimming pared 2 bases from V and 0 bases from J, leaving 12 bases between. CDR3 sequence: CASSLSPGTSTDTQYF. The DNA of the CDR3 is TGTGCCAGCAGCTTAAGTCCTGGAACTAGCACAGATACGCAGTATTTT.